These T cell receptor beta chains were read from a single sample in a study of blood T cell repertoires in COVID-19. Sequencing was performed with immunoSEQ multiplex PCR; in TCRdb, only in-frame clones are kept and a portion is missing. The sample shows around 200,000 clones, around four fifths of them seen only once. Sequencing input: peripheral blood. Receptors were obtained from a woman between 40 and 50 years old with COVID-19, enrolled during active disease. CDR3s include the opening cysteine and the closing phenylalanine or tryptophan. Fields, in order: V gene, clone size, D gene, J gene, CDR3 DNA, CDR3 protein. The D gene is left open where the match is weak. Clone sizes are given selectively: once, few, many, or a class where the clone is expanded.

>TRBV4-2|-|-|TRBJ2-4
TGTGCCAGCAGCCAAGGGGGACTCTTTACCAAAAACATTCAGTACTTC
CASSQGGLFTKNIQYF
>TRBV11-1|-|TRBD1|TRBJ1-1
TGTGCCAGCAGCCCTGGACAGGGCTGGGCTTTCTTT
CASSPGQGWAFF
>TRBV5-4|-|TRBD1|TRBJ2-7
TGTGCCAGCAGCGGGGACAGGGCCTCCTCCTACGAGCAGTACTTC
CASSGDRASSYEQYF
>TRBV28|-|-|TRBJ1-1
TGTGCCAGCAGTTTACGGACAGCCAGGCGCACTGAAGCTTTCTTT
CASSLRTARRTEAFF
>TRBV20-1|-|-|TRBJ1-5
TGCAGTGCTAGTGGCACCGAGGGTGGTCAGCCCCAGCATTTT
CSASGTEGGQPQHF
>TRBV5-6|-|-|TRBJ1-1
TGTGCCAGCAGCTTTGTCGTGAACACTGAAGCTTTCTTT
CASSFVVNTEAFF
>TRBV27|-|TRBD1|TRBJ2-1
TGTGCCAGCAGTCCGGGGACAGGGGAGGTAAGGGCGCAGTTCTTC
CASSPGTGEVRAQFF
>TRBV5-1|-|-|TRBJ1-6
TGCGCCAGCAGCTCGGACAGCTATTCACCCCTCCACTTT
CASSSDSYSPLHF
>TRBV29-1|-|-|TRBJ2-2
TGCAGCGTCCGATCCGGGAACCTTGGATACACCGGGGAGCTGTTTTTT
CSVRSGNLGYTGELFF
>TRBV11-3|-|TRBD1|TRBJ2-3
TGTGCCAGCAGCTTAGTTCTGGGGGACAGGGAAACGCAGTATTTT
CASSLVLGDRETQYF
>TRBV18|once|-|TRBJ1-2
TGTGCCAGCTCACCGCAGACGGTCACACGGGAGGGTGGCTACACCTTC
CASSPQTVTREGGYTF
>TRBV5-1|-|-|TRBJ2-5
TGCGCCAGCAGCTCTCAGGGTCAAGAGACCCAGTACTTC
CASSSQGQETQYF
>TRBV19|-|TRBD2|TRBJ2-1
TGTGCCAGTAGTACTAGACTAGCGGGGGGGTACAATGAGCAGTTCTTC
CASSTRLAGGYNEQFF
>TRBV13|-|TRBD1|TRBJ1-2
TGTGCCAGCAGCTGGGAGGACGGGACAGGCGGATTTAACTATGGCTACACCTTC
CASSWEDGTGGFNYGYTF
>TRBV7-2|-|TRBD1|TRBJ2-7
TGTGCCAGCAGCGCCGGGACAGGGGGCTCGAAGCAGTACTTC
CASSAGTGGSKQYF
>TRBV4-1|-|-|TRBJ2-7
TGCGCCAGCAGCCAAGAAGATGGAGGCTTCCCCTACGAGCAGTACTTC
CASSQEDGGFPYEQYF
>TRBV9|-|-|TRBJ2-2
TGTGCCAGCAGCGCCAGGGGCACGATGAACACCGGGGAGCTGTTTTTT
CASSARGTMNTGELFF
>TRBV29-1|-|-|TRBJ2-1
TGCAGCGTCGCGGACTTCAATGAGCAGTTCTTC
CSVADFNEQFF
>TRBV15|-|TRBD1|TRBJ2-3
TGTGCCACCAGCAGGGACAGGGCCTCCGATACGCAGTATTTT
CATSRDRASDTQYF
>TRBV3-1/TRBV3-2|-|-|TRBJ1-4
TGTGCCAGCAGCCAAGGTCAGGGCAATGAAAAACTGTTTTTT
CASSQGQGNEKLFF